Below, 16 T cell receptor beta chains from the same sample are listed, as sequenced in a study of cytomegalovirus exposure and HLA in healthy donors. This PCR relied on a set of 60 Vbeta primers and 13 Jbeta primers. Produced via immunoSEQ multiplex PCR; TCRdb's table is partial and in-frame only. The data hold around 170,000 clones, with roughly 80% observed a single time. Sequences were obtained from PBMCs. The receptors were gathered from a man in his 60s in good health and CMV-seronegative.

The chain's CDR3 is CATSRDGVYEQFF. The CDR3 region has the DNA TGTGCCACCAGCAGAGATGGAGTGTATGAGCAGTTCTTC. The chain has TRBV15 and TRBJ2-1; D is undetermined. Trimming took 0 bases from V and 8 from J, leaving 8 bases between them. From germline, CDR1 is LNHNV and CDR2 YYDKDF (reference sequence). CDR3 length: 13 amino acids.

The rearrangement joins TRBV6-1 to TRBJ1-6; TRBD1 is a possible D gene (6 bases). Germline CDR1 is MNHNS and CDR2 is SASEGT. V shed 3 bases and J shed 9 bases, with 18 bases lying between them. The CDR3 contains 16 residues. CDR3 in DNA: TGTGCCAGCAGTGACCTTGGGCAGGGGCCAGGTTCACCCCTCCACTTT. This gives the protein CASSDLGQGPGSPLHF.

V and J are TRBV27 and TRBJ1-5, with TRBD1 matching 7 bases. V shed 4 bases, J shed 2 bases, and the junction held 2 bases outside the gene matches. CDR1 is MNHEY, CDR2 SMNVEV, per germline (reference sequence). The CDR3 spans 14 residues. As DNA, the CDR3 is TGTGCCAGCAGTTCTGGGACAGGCAATCAGCCCCAGCATTTT. This codes for CASSSGTGNQPQHF.

J is TRBJ1-5 and V is TRBV29-1; TRBD1 matches at 10 bases. The germline CDR1 and CDR2 sequences are SQVTM and ANQGSEA. The V and J ends lost 6 bases and 2 bases, in that order; junction bases with no gene match: 1. CDR3 length: 13 residues. The CDR3 coding sequence is TGCAGCGTAGGGACAGGGGGCAATCAGCCCCAGCATTTT. Translated: CSVGTGGNQPQHF. The full variable domain, rest sourced from reference TRBV29-1 and TRBJ1-5, is SAVISQKPSRDICQRGTSLTIQCQVDSQVTMMFWYRQQPGQSLTLIATANQGSEATYESGFVIDKFPISRPNLTFSTLTVSNMSPEDSSIYLCSVGTGGNQPQHFGDGTRLSIL.

The chain employs TRBV7-9 and TRBJ1-3; possibly TRBD1 for D (6 bases). Germline V gives CDR1 SEHNR, CDR2 FQNEAQ (reference sequence). Trimming pared 0 bases from V and 8 bases from J, leaving 8 bases between. The CDR3 consists of 13 residues. The CDR3 here is CASSLAGQYTIYF. DNA of the CDR3: TGTGCCAGCAGCTTAGCAGGACAGTACACCATATATTTT. Full variable domain (remainder filled in from reference TRBV7-9 and TRBJ1-3): DTGVSQNPRHKITKRGQNVTFRCDPISEHNRLYWYRQTLGQGPEFLTYFQNEAQLEKSRLLSDRFSAERPKGSFSTLEIQRTEQGDSAMYLCASSLAGQYTIYFGEGSWLTVV.

The V call is TRBV9, the J call TRBJ2-7, with 9 bases lining up with TRBD1. Germline CDR1 and CDR2: SGDLS and YYNGEE. This CDR3 contains 16 residues. J was trimmed by 3 bases and V by 0 bases; bases with no gene match: 7. The CDR3 sequence: CASSVVYRDRVYEQYF. As DNA, the CDR3 is TGTGCCAGCAGCGTAGTGTATCGGGACAGGGTCTACGAGCAGTACTTC.

The CDR3 nucleotides read TGTGCCAGCTCATCAGGGCTGTACGAGCAGTACTTC. Its translation: CASSSGLYEQYF. The chain joins TRBV7-9 to TRBJ2-7; perhaps TRBD1 as D (5 bases). Per germline, CDR1 SEHNR and CDR2 FQNEAQ (reference sequence). Trimming removed 8 bases at V and 4 bases at J, with 12 bases between. The CDR3 has 12 residues.

The CDR3 nucleotides read TGTGCCAGTAGCTCCGCAGGGGGCCCGAACACCGGGGAGCTGTTTTTT. Its translation: CASSSAGGPNTGELFF. The V and J genes are TRBV19 and TRBJ2-2, with 8 nucleotides matching TRBD1. Germline CDR1 LNHDA, CDR2 SQIVND (reference sequence). The CDR3 sequence is 16 residues long. The trim removed 6 bases at V and 0 bases at J, leaving 6 bases unmatched.

The rearrangement joins TRBV5-4 to TRBJ2-7, with 14 bases lining up with TRBD2. The CDR3 contains 16 residues. V shed 4 bases and J 2 bases; nucleotides not matched to a gene: 5. The germline CDR1 and CDR2 sequences are SGHNT and YYREEE (reference sequence). The DNA for the CDR3 is TGTGCCAGCAGCCCCGGGACTAGCGGGAGACCCTACGAGCAGTACTTC. Protein product: CASSPGTSGRPYEQYF.

This clone occurred once. This rearrangement joins TRBV19 to TRBJ2-5; 8 nucleotides agree with TRBD1. The V gene end was trimmed by 10 bases and the J gene end by 1 base; junction bases not matched to a gene: 2. The CDR3 is 12 residues long. Germline CDR1 is LNHDA and CDR2 is SQIVND (reference sequence). The CDR3 sequence: CATGTGQETQYF. CDR3 nucleotides: TGTGCCACCGGGACAGGCCAAGAGACCCAGTACTTC.

This chain uses TRBV4-3 with TRBJ1-4; TRBD1 aligns across 11 bases. V dropped 3 bases and J dropped 3; count of bases not matched to a gene: 0. The length of the CDR3 is 15 residues. Germline V gene sequence: CDR1 LGHNA, CDR2 YSLEER. The CDR3 DNA is TGCGCCAGCAGCCAGGACAGGGGGCCTAATGAAAAACTGTTTTTT. It codes for CASSQDRGPNEKLFF.

The V call is TRBV28, the J call TRBJ1-2; D gene unclear. The CDR3 runs to 13 residues. CDR1 and CDR2 from the germline V gene are MDHEN and SYDVKM. Trimming removed 2 bases at V and 13 bases at J, with 17 bases between. CDR3 loop: CASSLQPIREGTF. The CDR3, as DNA: TGTGCCAGCAGTTTACAACCTATCCGGGAGGGCACCTTC.

The genes are TRBV5-4 and TRBJ2-5, with 16 bases aligning to TRBD2. With V trimmed by 4 bases and J by 3 bases, 3 bases remained unmatched. The CDR3 is 16 amino acids. Per germline, CDR1 SGHNT and CDR2 YYREEE (reference sequence). The CDR3 spells CASSRGTSGGEETQYF. The CDR3 DNA sequence: TGTGCCAGCAGCCGAGGGACTAGCGGGGGGGAAGAGACCCAGTACTTC. Full variable domain (missing parts from reference TRBV5-4 and TRBJ2-5): ETGVTQSPTHLIKTRGQQVTLRCSSQSGHNTVSWYQQALGQGPQFIFQYYREEENGRGNFPPRFSGLQFPNYSSELNVNALELDDSALYLCASSRGTSGGEETQYFGPGTRLLVL.

V usage is TRBV5-4 and J usage is TRBJ2-3; D gene ambiguous. V was clipped by 1 base and J by 4 bases, with 7 bases between them. Germline lookup yields CDR1 SGHNT and CDR2 YYREEE (reference sequence). CDR3 length equals 13 residues. CDR3 DNA sequence: TGTGCCAGCAGCTTGAGAGGTTCAGATACGCAGTATTTT. Its protein is CASSLRGSDTQYF.

The rearrangement joins TRBV6-1 to TRBJ2-7; 9 bases match TRBD2. The J segment lost 3 bases and the V segment lost 2 bases, leaving 11 bases of the junction unmatched. The CDR3 contains 17 residues. Per the germline V gene, CDR1 is MNHNS and CDR2 is SASEGT. CDR3 loop: CASSEYGDLAGVYEQYF. CDR3 nucleotides: TGTGCCAGCAGTGAATACGGGGACTTAGCGGGAGTCTACGAGCAGTACTTC.

CDR3 DNA: TGTGCCAGCAGTTACCTGCGGGGGGGAGGGGCAGATACGCAGTATTTT. As protein: CASSYLRGGGADTQYF. V and J are TRBV6-5 and TRBJ2-3; TRBD2 agrees at 9 bases. Germline values: CDR1 MNHEY, CDR2 SVGAGI. V shed 2 bases, J shed 4 bases, and the junction held 7 bases outside the gene matches. CDR3 length equals 16 residues.